Following are 29 T cell receptor beta chains from one sample sequenced in a study of T cells in Graves' hyperthyroidism and ophthalmopathy. TCR beta CDR3 regions were amplified from RNA transcripts. Researchers ran a first-round RT-PCR on the TCR CDR3 using the HTBI primer set. One entry per CDR3 protein results from TCRdb running MiXCR on the multiplex PCR reads. The sample has fewer than 350,000 distinct CDR3 sequences, roughly 15% seen once. Sequencing used blood. The source of these receptors is a woman aged 40 to 50 with Graves' hyperthyroidism.

This clonotype was observed at least ten times. The chain carries TRBV3-1 and TRBJ2-3; TRBD1 might be the D (6 bases). In germline, CDR1 is LGHDT, CDR2 YNNKEL (reference sequence). The ends were cut back, 4 bases at V and 2 bases at J, with 10 bases in the middle. The CDR3 contains 14 residues. CDR3 in DNA: TGTGCCAGCAGCCTCGGACAGCACACAGATACGCAGTATTTT. The encoded protein is CASSLGQHTDTQYF.

This clonotype was seen many times. The J gene is TRBJ1-2, the V gene TRBV6-2 or TRBV6-3; no firm D call. The length of the CDR3 is 14 residues. Trimming left V 6 bases short and J 4 bases short, with 15 bases between. Germline V CDR1 and CDR2: MNHEY, SVGEGT. CDR3 in amino acids: CASSAVGGLYGYTF. Here the CDR3 DNA reads TGTGCCAGCAGCGCCGTTGGAGGGCTCTATGGCTACACCTTC.

This clonotype came up many times. V is TRBV5-6 and J is TRBJ1-1; D unresolved. Germline V CDR1 and CDR2: SGHDT, YYEEEE. The CDR3 contains 11 residues. Trimming removed 2 bases at V and 5 bases at J, with 4 bases between. The CDR3 region has the DNA TGTGCCAGCAGCTTTCGGACTGAAGCTTTCTTT. Translated: CASSFRTEAFF.

At least ten counts were recorded for this clonotype. Mismatch with germline at one junction end may stem from a read error. The chain has TRBV12-5 and TRBJ2-3; tentatively, D is TRBD2 (6 bases). This CDR3 spans 17 amino acids. Per germline, CDR1 LGHNT and CDR2 FRNRAP. The DNA for the CDR3 is TGTGCTAGTGGCTTGGGAACCGGGAGCTATAACACAGATACGCAGTATTTT. Translating it yields CASGLGTGSYNTDTQYF. The full variable domain, rest sourced from reference TRBV12-5 and TRBJ2-3, is DARVTQTPRHKVTEMGQEVTMRCQPILGHNTVFWYRQTMMQGLELLAYFRNRAPLDDSGMPKDRFSAEMPDATLATLKIQPSEPRDSAVYFCASGLGTGSYNTDTQYFGPGTRLTVL.

This clonotype occurred many times. The rearrangement links TRBV6-2 or TRBV6-3 to TRBJ2-7; maybe TRBD2 (5 bases). The germline V and J ends were trimmed by 2 bases and 6 bases, with 14 bases remaining between them. The length of the CDR3 is 14 residues. Germline loops: CDR1 MNHEY, CDR2 SVGEGT. This CDR3 reads CASSYLTSDGEQYF. DNA of the CDR3: TGTGCCAGCAGTTACCTCACTAGTGACGGCGAGCAGTACTTC.

There are many counts of this clonotype. The rearrangement joins TRBV5-1 to TRBJ1-4; 7 bases are a match to TRBD1. Per germline, CDR1 SGHRS and CDR2 YFSETQ. CDR3 length: 15 residues. V lost 4 bases, J lost 7 bases, and 10 bases stayed unmatched. The CDR3 sequence: CASSPTGSVAEKLFF. The DNA for the CDR3 is TGCGCCAGCAGCCCGACAGGGTCGGTTGCTGAAAAACTGTTTTTT.

With regard to this clonotype: Possible read error: a much larger clone is one base away. This chain connects TRBV24-1 to TRBJ1-2; D unresolved. Germline CDR1 KGHDR, CDR2 SFDVKD. V was clipped by 9 bases and J by 8 bases, with 12 bases between them. The CDR3 length is 11 residues. CDR3 sequence: CATGGGQGYTF. The DNA for the CDR3 is TGTGCCACCGGTGGAGGGCAAGGCTACACCTTC.

CDR3 loop: CTSSLVVLGEQFF. The CDR3 DNA is TGTACCAGCAGCTTAGTGGTTCTGGGTGAGCAGTTCTTC. V gene TRBV7-2 combines with J gene TRBJ2-1; no firm D call. The CDR3 is made up of 13 amino acids. V lost 1 base, J lost 9 bases, and 10 bases lay in between. Germline CDR1 and CDR2: SGHTA and FQGNSA.

The chain joins TRBV18 to TRBJ2-7; D perhaps matches TRBD2 (5 bases). CDR3 length equals 14 residues. Germline V gene sequence: CDR1 KGHSH, CDR2 LQKENI. Trimming stripped 3 bases from V and 5 bases from J, with 14 bases between. CDR3 DNA sequence: TGTGCCAGCTCACCGGCCCGAAGCGGAGACGAGCAGTACTTC. The encoded protein is CASSPARSGDEQYF.

This clonotype appeared many times. The chain is built from TRBV20-1 and TRBJ2-5, with 11 bases aligning to TRBD2. Germline V gene sequence: CDR1 DFQATT, CDR2 SNEGSKA (reference sequence). CDR3 size: 17 residues. J was trimmed by 2 bases and V by 4 bases; bases with no gene match: 12. The CDR3: CSATGASLAGGQETQYF. DNA of the CDR3: TGCAGTGCTACGGGGGCCAGCCTAGCGGGAGGACAAGAGACCCAGTACTTC.

A note on this clonotype: Germline is not matched at one junction end, which may reflect a read error. The genes are TRBV4-1 and TRBJ2-1; 14 positions agree with TRBD2. The CDR3 has 17 residues. From germline, CDR1 is MGHRA and CDR2 YSYEKL. CDR3 residues: CASSQPTSGRAYNEQLF. Written as DNA, the CDR3 is TGCGCCAGCAGCCAACCGACTAGCGGGAGGGCCTACAATGAGCAGCTCTTC.

This clonotype was counted many times. The V call is TRBV28, the J call TRBJ2-4, with TRBD2 as a possible D gene (5 bases). Germline V lookup: CDR1 MDHEN, CDR2 SYDVKM. V was clipped by 6 bases and J by 0 bases, with 15 bases between them. The CDR3 has 16 residues. The chain's CDR3 is CASSLPSRRAKNIQYF. DNA for the CDR3: TGTGCCAGCAGCCTACCTAGCCGGCGAGCCAAAAACATTCAGTACTTC.

The chain links TRBV5-6 to TRBJ2-7; perhaps D is TRBD1 or TRBD2 (6 bases each). The CDR3 sequence is 15 residues long. The germline V and J ends were trimmed by 1 base and 7 bases, with 18 bases remaining between them. The V gene's germline CDR1 is SGHDT and CDR2 YYEEEE. The CDR3 DNA is TGTGCCAGCAGCTTGCTCGGGGGCCTGAGGGTGGAGCAGTACTTC. As protein: CASSLLGGLRVEQYF.

The rearrangement links TRBV27 to TRBJ2-2; D possibly corresponds to TRBD2 (5 bases). CDR1 is MNHEY and CDR2 is SMNVEV in the germline V gene (reference sequence). Trimming removed 6 bases from V and 7 bases from J, with 15 bases in between. The CDR3 has 14 residues. In DNA, the CDR3 is TGTGCCAGCAGATACGATCGCGGGTTCGGGGAGCTGTTTTTT. This encodes CASRYDRGFGELFF.

This chain connects TRBV15 to TRBJ1-1; D ambiguous. The length of the CDR3 is 13 residues. Trimming removed 3 bases at V and 4 bases at J, with 9 bases between. Per germline, CDR1 LNHNV and CDR2 YYDKDF (reference sequence). The CDR3 sequence: CATSRDGPTEAFF. CDR3 nucleotides: TGTGCCACCAGCAGGGATGGGCCCACTGAAGCTTTCTTT.

This clonotype was counted at least ten times. The chain recombines TRBV6-5 with TRBJ1-2; D uncertain. With 0 bases removed from V and 8 bases from J, the gap between germline ends came to 13 bases. The CDR3 is made up of 14 amino acids. The V gene's germline CDR1 is MNHEY and CDR2 SVGAGI. The CDR3, as DNA: TGTGCCAGCAGTTACTCGCCCCAATTTCGAGGCTACACCTTC. It is translated as CASSYSPQFRGYTF.

This clonotype was observed many times. The gene calls are TRBV28 and TRBJ1-2; the D is unclear. V was clipped by 5 bases and J by 7 bases, with 11 bases between them. The CDR3 has 12 amino acids. The germline CDR1 and CDR2 sequences are MDHEN and SYDVKM. This CDR3 is CASSGRRVGYTF. DNA for the CDR3: TGTGCCAGCAGTGGGAGAAGGGTTGGCTACACCTTC.

The rearrangement links TRBV7-9 to TRBJ2-3; D gene ambiguous. Germline V gene sequence: CDR1 SEHNR, CDR2 FQNEAQ (reference sequence). The CDR3 is made up of 14 amino acids. Between the trimmed V and J ends, which lost 0 bases and 2 bases, there was a span of 6 bases. The CDR3 DNA sequence: TGTGCCAGCAGCTTAGCCGCCCTCACAGATACGCAGTATTTT. It translates to CASSLAALTDTQYF.

The rearrangement uses TRBV24-1 and TRBJ2-5; possible D gene TRBD2, 5 bases. Germline V gene lookup returns CDR1 KGHDR and CDR2 SFDVKD. The CDR3 runs to 17 residues. V lost 3 bases to trimming and J lost 5 bases, with 21 bases between them. The CDR3 DNA reads TGTGCCACCAGTGATCCACCGCCGACTGGAGGAGCGGAGACCCAGTACTTC. This translates into CATSDPPPTGGAETQYF.

This clonotype came up many times. J is TRBJ2-3 and V is TRBV20-1, with TRBD2 matching 9 bases. CDR3 length: 13 residues. Germline V gene sequence: CDR1 DFQATT, CDR2 SNEGSKA (reference sequence). V trimming: 6 bases; J trimming: 1 base; junction bases outside the gene matches: 2. The CDR3 region is CSALAGGTDTQYF. DNA of the CDR3: TGCAGTGCATTAGCGGGAGGCACAGATACGCAGTATTTT.

This clonotype has just a few counts. The CDR3 here is CASSYVRVPYGREREEQYF. CDR3 bases: TGTGCCAGCAGTTACGTCAGGGTCCCTTATGGACGAGAGAGGGAGGAGCAGTACTTC. V and J are TRBV7-9 and TRBJ2-7; D may be TRBD1 or TRBD2 (5 bases each). The ends were cut back, 6 bases at V and 7 bases at J, with 34 bases in the middle. This CDR3 has 19 residues. The germline V gene encodes CDR1 SEHNR and CDR2 FQNEAQ (reference sequence).

This clonotype was detected ten times or more. This chain joins TRBV27 and TRBJ2-1, with 11 bases identical to TRBD2. Germline V gives CDR1 MNHEY, CDR2 SMNVEV (reference sequence). The trim removed 4 bases at V and 8 bases at J, leaving 10 bases unmatched. CDR3 length equals 16 residues. For the CDR3, the DNA is TGTGCCAGCAGTTCCCTTAGCGGGAGGGCGCCGGATGAGCAGTTCTTC. Protein: CASSSLSGRAPDEQFF.

This rearrangement joins TRBV29-1 to TRBJ2-1, with D perhaps assigned TRBD1 or TRBD2 (5 bases each). Trimming took off 4 bases at V and 5 bases at J, with 15 bases between the two ends. Per germline, CDR1 SQVTM and CDR2 ANQGSEA. There are 14 residues in the CDR3. The CDR3 loop reads CSVVSGSTDNEQFF. The CDR3 region has the DNA TGCAGCGTTGTTTCAGGGAGCACGGACAATGAGCAGTTCTTC.

The table lists this clonotype with many counts. This chain uses TRBV29-1 with TRBJ2-3, with 9 positions matching TRBD2. Per germline, CDR1 SQVTM and CDR2 ANQGSEA. The CDR3 is made up of 14 amino acids. The V and J ends lost 4 bases and 4 bases, in that order; junction bases with no gene match: 6. CDR3 sequence (DNA): TGCAGCGTTGGGGCGGGAGGGCCCTCAGATACGCAGTATTTT. Amino acids: CSVGAGGPSDTQYF.

Regarding this clonotype: The CDR3 does not end in the conserved phenylalanine or tryptophan, so this is likely a read error. This chain connects TRBV20-1 to TRBJ2-7; a weak D match, TRBD2 (6 bases). Germline assignment: CDR1 DFQATT and CDR2 SNEGSKA (reference sequence). Trimming took 3 bases from V and 2 from J, leaving 14 bases between them. This CDR3 is 14 amino acids long. CDR3 sequence (DNA): TGCAGTGCTAGCCCAAAGGACTATCCCTACGAGCAGTACCTC. It specifies CSASPKDYPYEQYL.

There are a few counts of this clonotype. DNA of the CDR3: TGTGCCAGCAGCCGTACCGACGAGTACCAAGAGACCCAGTACTTC. Its protein product is CASSRTDEYQETQYF. The chain uses TRBV4-2 and TRBJ2-5; D is undetermined. CDR1 is LGHNA, CDR2 YNFKEQ, per germline. CDR3 size: 15 residues. V was trimmed by 4 bases and J by 0 bases, leaving 12 bases between them.

This clonotype was observed at least ten times. The J gene is TRBJ2-1, the V gene TRBV7-3, with 7 bases that match TRBD2. Germline V gene data show CDR1 as SGHTA and CDR2 as FQGTGA. Trimming cost V 0 bases and J 10 bases; bases outside gene matches: 0. This CDR3 is 12 amino acids long. The DNA for the CDR3 is TGTGCCAGCAGCTTAACGCGGGGGGAGCAGTTCTTC. Translated: CASSLTRGEQFF. The variable domain in full, completed from reference TRBV7-3 and TRBJ2-1, reads GAGVSQTPSNKVTEKGKYVELRCDPISGHTALYWYRQSLGQGPEFLIYFQGTGAADDSGLPNDRFFAVRPEGSVSTLKIQRTERGDSAVYLCASSLTRGEQFFGPGTRLTVL.

Ten or more counts support this clonotype. V usage is TRBV7-9 and J usage is TRBJ2-1, with a weak D call TRBD1 (6 bases). CDR3 size: 16 residues. Germline CDR1 reads SEHNR; CDR2 reads FQNEAQ (reference sequence). V lost 6 bases and J lost 5, with 20 bases in between. The CDR3 bases are TGTGCCAGCAGACCACCCCATTCGGGACAACACAATGAGCAGTTCTTC. This encodes CASRPPHSGQHNEQFF.

The CDR3 bases are TGTGCCAGCAGTTTGAGTTTGGGCAGACAGGGCTACACCTTC. It yields the protein CASSLSLGRQGYTF. The rearrangement links TRBV28 to TRBJ1-2; maybe TRBD1 (5 bases). CDR1 is MDHEN, CDR2 SYDVKM, per germline. V lost 3 bases and J 8 bases, leaving 16 bases between the germline ends. The CDR3 sequence is 14 residues long.